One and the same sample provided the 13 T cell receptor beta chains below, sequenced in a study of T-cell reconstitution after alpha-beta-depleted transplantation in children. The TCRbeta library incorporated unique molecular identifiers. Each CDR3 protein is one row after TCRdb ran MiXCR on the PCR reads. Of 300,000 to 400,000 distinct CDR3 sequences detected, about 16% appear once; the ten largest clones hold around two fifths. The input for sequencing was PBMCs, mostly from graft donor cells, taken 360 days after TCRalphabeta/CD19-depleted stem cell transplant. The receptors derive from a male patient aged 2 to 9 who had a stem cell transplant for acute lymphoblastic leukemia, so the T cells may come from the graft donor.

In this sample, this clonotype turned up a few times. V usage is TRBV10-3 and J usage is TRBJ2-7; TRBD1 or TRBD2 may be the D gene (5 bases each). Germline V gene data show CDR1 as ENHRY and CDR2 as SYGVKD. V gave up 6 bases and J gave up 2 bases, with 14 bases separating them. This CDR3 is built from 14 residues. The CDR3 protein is CAIRGSGDPYEQYF. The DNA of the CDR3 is TGTGCCATCAGGGGGTCCGGGGACCCCTACGAGCAGTACTTC.

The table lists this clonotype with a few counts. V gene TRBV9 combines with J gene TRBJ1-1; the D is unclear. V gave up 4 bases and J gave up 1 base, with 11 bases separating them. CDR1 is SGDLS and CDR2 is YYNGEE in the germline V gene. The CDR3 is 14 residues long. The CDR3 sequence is CASSPGGPNTEAFF. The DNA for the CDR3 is TGTGCCAGCAGCCCAGGAGGACCGAACACTGAAGCTTTCTTT.

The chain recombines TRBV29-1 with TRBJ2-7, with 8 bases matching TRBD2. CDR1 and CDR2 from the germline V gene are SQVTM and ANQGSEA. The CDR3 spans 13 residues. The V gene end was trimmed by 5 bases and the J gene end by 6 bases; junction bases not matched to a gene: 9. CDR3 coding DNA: TGCAGCGTTAGTCCGGGAGGGAGAGGCGAGCAGTACTTC. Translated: CSVSPGGRGEQYF.

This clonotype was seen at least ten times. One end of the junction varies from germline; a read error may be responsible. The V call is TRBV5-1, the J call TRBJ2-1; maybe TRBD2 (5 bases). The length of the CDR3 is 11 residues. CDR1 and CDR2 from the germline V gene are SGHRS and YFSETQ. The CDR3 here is CASSLRDEQFF. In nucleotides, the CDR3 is TGTGCCAGCAGCTTGAGGGATGAGCAGTTCTTC.

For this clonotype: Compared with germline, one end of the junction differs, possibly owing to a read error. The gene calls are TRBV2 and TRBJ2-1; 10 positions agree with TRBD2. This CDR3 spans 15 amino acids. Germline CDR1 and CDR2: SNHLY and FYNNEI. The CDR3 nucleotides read TGTGCCAGCAGGGAAGCGGGAGGGGGCTACAATGAGCAGTTCTTC. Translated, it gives CASREAGGGYNEQFF.

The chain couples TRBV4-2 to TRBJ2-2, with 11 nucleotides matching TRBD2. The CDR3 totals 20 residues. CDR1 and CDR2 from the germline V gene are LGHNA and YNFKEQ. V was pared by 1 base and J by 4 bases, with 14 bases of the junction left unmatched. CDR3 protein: CASSQATGTSGLSGTGELFF. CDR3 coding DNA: TGTGCCAGCAGCCAAGCTACCGGGACTAGCGGTCTATCGGGCACCGGGGAGCTGTTTTTT.

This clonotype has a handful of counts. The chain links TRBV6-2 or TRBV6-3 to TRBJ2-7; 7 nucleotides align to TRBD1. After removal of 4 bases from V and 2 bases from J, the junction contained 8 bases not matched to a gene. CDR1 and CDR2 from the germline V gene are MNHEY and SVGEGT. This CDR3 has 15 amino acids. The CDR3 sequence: CASSSIGDSAYEQYF. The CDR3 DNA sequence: TGTGCCAGCAGTTCAATAGGGGACAGCGCCTACGAGCAGTACTTC.

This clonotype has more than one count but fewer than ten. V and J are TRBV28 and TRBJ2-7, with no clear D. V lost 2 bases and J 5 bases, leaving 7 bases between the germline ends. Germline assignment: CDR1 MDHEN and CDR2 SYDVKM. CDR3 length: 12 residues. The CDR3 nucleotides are TGTGCCAGCAGTTTAGGAGCGCACGAGCAGTACTTC. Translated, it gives CASSLGAHEQYF.

The CDR3 sequence is CASSNLRGKETQYF. The DNA of the CDR3 is TGTGCCAGCAGCAACCTCAGGGGGAAGGAGACCCAGTACTTC. J is TRBJ2-5 and V is TRBV12-3 or TRBV12-4, with 7 bases fitting TRBD1. Germline trimming cut 6 bases from V and 5 bases from J; bases unmatched to any gene: 9. The CDR3 is 14 amino acids.

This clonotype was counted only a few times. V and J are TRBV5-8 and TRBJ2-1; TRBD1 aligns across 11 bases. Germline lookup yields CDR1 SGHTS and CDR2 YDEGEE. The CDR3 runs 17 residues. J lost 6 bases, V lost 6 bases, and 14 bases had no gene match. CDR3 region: CASILFYGTGGSNEQFF. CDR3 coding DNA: TGTGCCAGCATCTTATTCTACGGGACAGGGGGAAGCAATGAGCAGTTCTTC.

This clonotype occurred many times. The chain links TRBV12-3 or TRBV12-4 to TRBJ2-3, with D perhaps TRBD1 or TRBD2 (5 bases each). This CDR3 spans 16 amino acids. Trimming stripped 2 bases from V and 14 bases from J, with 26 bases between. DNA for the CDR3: TGTGCCAGCAGTTTAAACCGGGTGGGGGATCTTAGGGGTCTGTATTTT. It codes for CASSLNRVGDLRGLYF.

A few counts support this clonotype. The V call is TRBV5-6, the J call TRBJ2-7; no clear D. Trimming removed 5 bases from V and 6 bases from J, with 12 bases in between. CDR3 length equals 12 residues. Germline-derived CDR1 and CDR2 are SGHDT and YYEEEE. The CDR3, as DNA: TGTGCCAGCAGTTTTATTCCAGGCGAGCAGTACTTC. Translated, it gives CASSFIPGEQYF.

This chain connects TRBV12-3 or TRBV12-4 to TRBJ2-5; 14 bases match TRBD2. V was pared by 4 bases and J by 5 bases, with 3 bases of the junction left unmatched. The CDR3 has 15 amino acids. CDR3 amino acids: CASSSGTSGSETQYF. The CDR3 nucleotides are TGTGCCAGCAGTTCAGGGACTAGCGGGAGCGAGACCCAGTACTTC.